The following is a T cell receptor beta chain sequence with its context. This specimen comes from a study of T cell changes during pregnancy in multiple sclerosis. The assay was immunoSEQ multiplex PCR, and TCRdb's table has in-frame clones only and misses some. The profile covers around 38,000 clones, with more than 85% appearing a single time and about 6.1% taken by the ten largest. Germline V gene sequence: CDR1 MNHEY, CDR2 SMNVEV (reference sequence). The CDR3 spans 16 residues. V was clipped by 1 base and J by 6 bases, with 17 bases between them. This specimen consisted of CD8+ T cells from peripheral blood mononuclear cells, obtained in the third trimester of pregnancy. The chain couples TRBV27 to TRBJ2-3; D might be TRBD1 (5 bases). The sequence derives from a female donor with multiple sclerosis, enrolled in a pregnancy study. Here the CDR3 DNA reads TGTGCCAGCAGTTTATGGGCAGGGTCGTCTCCCGATACGCAGTATTTT. Translated, it gives CASSLWAGSSPDTQYF.